In this sample, the clone carrying this T cell receptor (beta chain) turned up many times. This sample stems from a study of identical twins. V was clipped by 5 bases and J by 0 bases, with 11 bases between them. Germline V gene data show CDR1 as SGHRS and CDR2 as YFSETQ. This CDR3 contains 14 residues. From the 5' RACE reads, TCRdb called clonotypes with MiXCR, one entry per CDR3 protein. The sample gives fewer than 250,000 distinct CDR3 sequences, about 7.5% of which show up once; around 2.1% is in the top ten. These data also featured in a second study, about yellow fever vaccine responses in identical twins.

The source material was memory (CD45RO+) T cells sorted from blood. The chain is built from TRBV5-1 and TRBJ2-5; TRBD1 might be the D (6 bases). This sequence originates from a young woman in good health. CDR3: CASRYRTDQETQYF. CDR3 in DNA: TGCGCCAGCAGGTACAGGACAGACCAAGAGACCCAGTACTTC. The entire variable domain, with the rest obtained from reference TRBV5-1 and TRBJ2-5, is as follows: KAGVTQTPRYLIKTRGQQVTLSCSPISGHRSVSWYQQTPGQGLQFLFEYFSETQRNKGNFPGRFSGRQFSNSRSEMNVSTLELGDSALYLCASRYRTDQETQYFGPGTRLLVL.